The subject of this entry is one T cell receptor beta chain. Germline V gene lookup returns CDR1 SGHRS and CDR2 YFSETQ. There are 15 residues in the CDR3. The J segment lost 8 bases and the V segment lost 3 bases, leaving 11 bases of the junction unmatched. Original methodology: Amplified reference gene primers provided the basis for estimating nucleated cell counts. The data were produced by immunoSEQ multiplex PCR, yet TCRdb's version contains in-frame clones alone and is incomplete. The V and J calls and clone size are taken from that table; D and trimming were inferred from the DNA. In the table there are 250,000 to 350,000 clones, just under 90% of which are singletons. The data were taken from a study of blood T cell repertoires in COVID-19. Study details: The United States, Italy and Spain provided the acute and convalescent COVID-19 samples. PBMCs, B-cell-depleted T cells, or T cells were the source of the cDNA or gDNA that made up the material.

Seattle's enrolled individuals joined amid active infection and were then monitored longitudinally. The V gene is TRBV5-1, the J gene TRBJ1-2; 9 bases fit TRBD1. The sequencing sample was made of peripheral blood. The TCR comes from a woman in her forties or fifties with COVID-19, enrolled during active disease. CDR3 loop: CASSYQSGQGGGYTF. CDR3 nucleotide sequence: TGCGCCAGCAGCTACCAATCGGGACAGGGAGGAGGCTACACCTTC.